Listed here are 23 T cell receptor beta chains from one sample, sequenced in a study of T cell responses to AZD1222 COVID-19 vaccine. This table comes from immunoSEQ multiplex PCR, and its TCRdb copy is limited to in-frame clones, with some not included. Among 84,000 or so clones listed, around 90% were seen once. Sample: peripheral blood, taken on day 0 of MenACWY control vaccination. These TCRs come from an adult in good health.

V usage is TRBV5-4 and J usage is TRBJ2-7, with 8 bases lining up with TRBD2. This CDR3 comprises 18 residues. V lost 3 bases to trimming and J lost 0 bases; unmatched junction nucleotides: 14. Germline CDR1 and CDR2: SGHNT and YYREEE (reference sequence). CDR3 in DNA: TGTGCCAGCAGCTCACACACTAGCGGAGGGAAAACCTCCTACGAGCAGTACTTC. Translating gives CASSSHTSGGKTSYEQYF. Full variable domain (remainder filled in from reference TRBV5-4 and TRBJ2-7): ETGVTQSPTHLIKTRGQQVTLRCSSQSGHNTVSWYQQALGQGPQFIFQYYREEENGRGNFPPRFSGLQFPNYSSELNVNALELDDSALYLCASSSHTSGGKTSYEQYFGPGTRLTVT.

The chain employs TRBV11-2 and TRBJ2-2; 11 positions agree with TRBD2. The CDR3 is 16 amino acids. J lost 3 bases, V lost 3 bases, and 3 bases had no gene match. Germline lookup yields CDR1 SGHAT and CDR2 FQNNGV. CDR3 in DNA: TGTGCCAGCAGCTTTAGCGGGGGGGCCGACACCGGGGAGCTGTTTTTT. Its protein is CASSFSGGADTGELFF.

V and J are TRBV6-1 and TRBJ1-5; D may be TRBD1 (6 bases). Germline V gives CDR1 MNHNS, CDR2 SASEGT. This CDR3 region has 16 residues. Trimming stripped 2 bases from V and 1 base from J, with 12 bases between. In DNA form, the CDR3 reads TGTGCCAGCAGTGAAAGGCAGGGGCTGAGCAATCAGCCCCAGCATTTT. This gives the protein CASSERQGLSNQPQHF.

The chain links TRBV6-5 to TRBJ1-5; D ambiguous. This CDR3 region has 14 residues. Trimming shortened V by 6 bases and J by 5 bases, and 14 bases separated the two germline ends. CDR1 is MNHEY, CDR2 SVGAGI, per germline. CDR3 coding DNA: TGTGCCAGCAGGATGGCGGGCTCCTATCAGCCCCAGCATTTT. Translation gives CASRMAGSYQPQHF.

This chain joins TRBV12-3 or TRBV12-4 and TRBJ2-1, with a weak D call TRBD1 (5 bases). CDR3 length: 13 amino acids. Trimming took off 8 bases at V and 8 bases at J, with 16 bases between the two ends. The CDR3 loop is CASGGQGLHEQFF. CDR3 nucleotides: TGTGCCAGCGGTGGGCAGGGTTTGCATGAGCAGTTCTTC.

V and J are TRBV28 and TRBJ1-2; no definite D call. Germline V gene data show CDR1 as MDHEN and CDR2 as SYDVKM. CDR3 length equals 12 residues. The V end lost 7 bases, the J end lost 8 bases, and 14 bases lay between the germline ends. Written as DNA, the CDR3 is TGTGCCAGCAAAGGGTCAAACCAAGGCTACACCTTC. Amino acids: CASKGSNQGYTF.

J is TRBJ2-7 and V is TRBV11-2; tentatively, D is TRBD1 (6 bases). This CDR3 region has 14 residues. Trimming shortened V by 4 bases and J by 5 bases, and 15 bases separated the two germline ends. Per the germline V gene, CDR1 is SGHAT and CDR2 is FQNNGV. The CDR3 DNA sequence: TGTGCCAGCAGCTCCCAGGGGTTAGGTGACGAGCAGTACTTC. Translating gives CASSSQGLGDEQYF.

The chain recombines TRBV5-1 with TRBJ2-3, with D perhaps TRBD1 or TRBD2 (5 bases each). CDR1 is SGHRS, CDR2 YFSETQ, per germline. Between the trimmed V and J ends, which lost 0 bases and 4 bases, there was a span of 9 bases. There are 14 residues in the CDR3. CDR3 sequence (DNA): TGCGCCAGCAGCTTGGGGGGGAGAGCAGATACGCAGTATTTT. Protein sequence: CASSLGGRADTQYF.

CDR3 loop: CASSFQAIAGSYNEQFF. Here the CDR3 DNA reads TGTGCCAGCTCCTTCCAGGCAATAGCGGGCTCCTACAATGAGCAGTTCTTC. This sequence joins TRBV9 and TRBJ2-1; the match to TRBD2 covers 7 bases. With 7 bases clipped from V and 0 bases from J, the junction kept 13 bases outside the gene matches. CDR3 length equals 17 residues. Germline lookup yields CDR1 SGDLS and CDR2 YYNGEE.

The chain carries TRBV9 and TRBJ1-1, with D unresolved. The CDR3 runs to 13 residues. The germline V gene has CDR1 SGDLS and CDR2 YYNGEE. V gave up 4 bases and J gave up 5 bases, with 12 bases separating them. The CDR3 DNA is TGTGCCAGCAGCCAGGCGGGAGGTACTGAAGCTTTCTTT. Its protein product is CASSQAGGTEAFF.

The chain carries TRBV7-9 and TRBJ2-3; 9 bases map to TRBD1. V trimming: 5 bases; J trimming: 2 bases; junction bases outside the gene matches: 8. Per the germline V gene, CDR1 is SEHNR and CDR2 is FQNEAQ (reference sequence). CDR3 length: 16 amino acids. The CDR3 is CASSPLGQGLTDTQYF. In DNA form, the CDR3 reads TGTGCCAGCAGCCCCTTGGGACAGGGTCTCACAGATACGCAGTATTTT.

The chain combines TRBV3-1 (or the pseudogene TRBV3-2) with TRBJ2-2, with D tentatively TRBD2 (5 bases). CDR3 length: 15 amino acids. The germline CDR1 and CDR2 sequences are LGHDT and YNNKEL (reference sequence). Trimming took off 4 bases at V and 4 bases at J, with 13 bases between the two ends. Written as DNA, the CDR3 is TGTGCCAGCAGCCTGGCACAACGGGGCACCGGGGAGCTGTTTTTT. Protein sequence: CASSLAQRGTGELFF.

The chain recombines TRBV28 with TRBJ1-6; 9 bases match TRBD1. CDR1 MDHEN and CDR2 SYDVKM come from the germline V gene. The CDR3 sequence is 14 residues long. Trimming removed 3 bases from V and 7 bases from J; junction bases left unmatched: 1. CDR3 coding DNA: TGTGCCAGCAGTTTGGGGACAGGGAATTCACCCCTCCACTTT. Translation gives CASSLGTGNSPLHF. Drawing the rest from reference TRBV28 and TRBJ1-6, the complete variable domain is DVKVTQSSRYLVKRTGEKVFLECVQDMDHENMFWYRQDPGLGLRLIYFSYDVKMKEKGDIPEGYSVSREKKERFSLILESASTNQTSMYLCASSLGTGNSPLHFGNGTRLTVT.

The chain recombines TRBV5-6 with TRBJ1-1, with TRBD1 as a possible D gene (5 bases). The CDR3 is 14 amino acids. Trimming pared 0 bases from V and 0 bases from J, leaving 6 bases between. Germline CDR1 and CDR2: SGHDT and YYEEEE. In DNA, the CDR3 is TGTGCCAGCAGCTTGGCAGGGATGAACACTGAAGCTTTCTTT. Its protein product is CASSLAGMNTEAFF.

The rearrangement uses TRBV10-3 and TRBJ1-1; D may be TRBD1 (6 bases). The V gene's germline CDR1 is ENHRY and CDR2 SYGVKD. The CDR3 extends over 13 amino acids. Trimming pared 3 bases from V and 7 bases from J, leaving 12 bases between. CDR3 sequence reads: CAISDYREREAFF. The CDR3, as DNA: TGTGCCATCAGTGATTACAGGGAGCGTGAAGCTTTCTTT.

The count of this clone is one. The chain is built from TRBV6-1 and TRBJ2-1; a weak D match, TRBD2 (7 bases). This CDR3 region has 15 residues. V lost 1 base, J lost 4 bases, and 11 bases lay in between. Per the germline V gene, CDR1 is MNHNS and CDR2 is SASEGT. This chain's CDR3 is CASSEVAGAYNEQFF. The CDR3 coding sequence is TGTGCCAGCAGTGAAGTGGCGGGGGCTTACAATGAGCAGTTCTTC.

The rearrangement joins TRBV5-1 to TRBJ1-5, with D possibly matching TRBD1 (6 bases). Trimming cost V 2 bases and J 1 base, with 13 bases left between them. Germline V lookup: CDR1 SGHRS, CDR2 YFSETQ. CDR3 size: 16 residues. CDR3 residues: CASSFRRQGSNQPQHF. The DNA for the CDR3 is TGCGCCAGCAGCTTCCGTCGTCAGGGGAGCAATCAGCCCCAGCATTTT. Combining the CDR3 with reference TRBV5-1 and TRBJ1-5 gives the whole variable domain KAGVTQTPRYLIKTRGQQVTLSCSPISGHRSVSWYQQTPGQGLQFLFEYFSETQRNKGNFPGRFSGRQFSNSRSEMNVSTLELGDSALYLCASSFRRQGSNQPQHFGDGTRLSIL.

The chain employs TRBV28 and TRBJ1-1; D uncertain. Germline CDR1 reads MDHEN; CDR2 reads SYDVKM. V gave up 3 bases and J gave up 6 bases, with 14 bases separating them. The CDR3 spans 14 residues. CDR3 in DNA: TGTGCCAGCAGTTTCCTTGTGACATCCGCTGAAGCTTTCTTT. It is translated as CASSFLVTSAEAFF.

The rearrangement joins TRBV4-3 to TRBJ1-2, with TRBD1 matching 10 bases. The CDR3 sequence is 13 residues long. Germline V lookup: CDR1 LGHNA, CDR2 YSLEER. J gave up 7 bases and V 4 bases, and 3 bases lay outside the gene matches. The CDR3 protein is CASSRTGGTGYTF. DNA of the CDR3: TGCGCCAGCAGCCGGACAGGGGGTACTGGCTACACCTTC.

The chain couples TRBV6-5 to TRBJ1-1; the match to TRBD1 covers 7 bases. This CDR3 comprises 13 residues. Germline trimming cut 7 bases from V and 5 bases from J; bases unmatched to any gene: 7. In germline, CDR1 is MNHEY, CDR2 SVGAGI. CDR3 protein: CASTLTGATEAFF. The CDR3 bases are TGTGCCAGCACTCTAACAGGGGCGACTGAAGCTTTCTTT.

The chain is built from TRBV6-5 and TRBJ1-2; D is possibly TRBD1 (5 bases). Germline loops: CDR1 MNHEY, CDR2 SVGAGI. This CDR3 is built from 15 residues. The ends were cut back, 2 bases at V and 4 bases at J, with 14 bases in the middle. The CDR3 coding sequence is TGTGCCAGCAGTTACAGGGGTACTCCGGGCTATGGCTACACCTTC. It codes for CASSYRGTPGYGYTF.

V usage is TRBV2 and J usage is TRBJ2-3, with D unclear. Germline CDR1 is SNHLY and CDR2 is FYNNEI. The CDR3 is 13 residues long. The ends were cut back, 3 bases at V and 4 bases at J, with 8 bases in the middle. The CDR3 loop is CASSDGAPDTQYF. The DNA of the CDR3 is TGTGCCAGCAGTGACGGAGCCCCAGATACGCAGTATTTT. The entire variable domain, with the rest obtained from reference TRBV2 and TRBJ2-3, is as follows: EPEVTQTPSHQVTQMGQEVILRCVPISNHLYFYWYRQILGQKVEFLVSFYNNEISEKSEIFDDQFSVERPDGSNFTLKIRSTKLEDSAMYFCASSDGAPDTQYFGPGTRLTVL.

CDR3 nucleotides: TGTGCCAGCAGCCAACAGGGACGGCCCACCTACGAGCAGTACTTC. Its protein product is CASSQQGRPTYEQYF. The chain links TRBV3-1 (or the pseudogene TRBV3-2) to TRBJ2-7, with D perhaps TRBD1 or TRBD2 (5 bases each). The CDR3 is made up of 15 amino acids. The germline V and J ends were trimmed by 2 bases and 2 bases, with 13 bases remaining between them. The germline V gene has CDR1 LGHDT and CDR2 YNNKEL (reference sequence).